This TCR beta chain was identified during a study of T cell repertoires in cytomegalovirus infection. TCRdb used MiXCR to reprocess the reads, holding one entry per CDR3 protein. The table has a few hundred thousand distinct CDR3 sequences, more than 40% seen once. Comment on this clonotype: No antigen is known for it.

Study-level points and caveats: In two of eight donors, the top clonotype was HLA-C-restricted CMV-specific.

The sequence came from a human donor in good health (CMV status not recorded). Some clones in this sample may be carry-over from other donors' samples. This specimen consisted of cultured PBMCs, obtained from culture after CMV antigen stimulation.

Here the CDR3 reads CASSPGGGSGATYEQYF. DNA of the CDR3: TGTGCCAGCAGCCCCGGGGGTGGAAGCGGGGCCACCTACGAGCAGTACTTC. This chain connects TRBV6-2 or TRBV6-3 to TRBJ2-7; 7 bases map to TRBD2. CDR1 is MNHEY and CDR2 is SVGEGT in the germline V gene. This CDR3 contains 17 residues. V shed 6 bases, J shed 2 bases, and the junction held 16 bases outside the gene matches.